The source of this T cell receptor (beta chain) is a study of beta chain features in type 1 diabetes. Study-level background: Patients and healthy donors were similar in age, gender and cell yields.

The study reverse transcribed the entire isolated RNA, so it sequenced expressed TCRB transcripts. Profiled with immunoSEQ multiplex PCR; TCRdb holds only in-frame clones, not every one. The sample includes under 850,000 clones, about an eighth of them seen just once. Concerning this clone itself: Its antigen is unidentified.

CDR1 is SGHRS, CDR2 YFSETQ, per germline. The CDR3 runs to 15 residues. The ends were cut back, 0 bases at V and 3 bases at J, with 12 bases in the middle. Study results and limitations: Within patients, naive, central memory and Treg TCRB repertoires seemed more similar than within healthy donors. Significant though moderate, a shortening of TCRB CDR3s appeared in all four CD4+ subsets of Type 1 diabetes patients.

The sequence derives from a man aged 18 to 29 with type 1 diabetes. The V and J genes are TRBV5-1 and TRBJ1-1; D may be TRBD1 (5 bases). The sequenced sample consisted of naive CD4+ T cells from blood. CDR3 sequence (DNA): TGCGCCAGCAGCTTGGCCCCTCAAGGGGACACTGAAGCTTTCTTT. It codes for CASSLAPQGDTEAFF.